This TCR beta chain was retrieved from a study of cytomegalovirus exposure and HLA in healthy donors. Notes on this clone: Antigen unknown.

Germline V gives CDR1 ENHRY, CDR2 SYGVKD. V lost 8 bases and J lost 3; bases outside the gene matches: 8. The length of the CDR3 is 14 residues. Vbeta (60) and Jbeta (13) primers were used in the PCR. Authors' methods: Per a later analysis, the number of unique TCR beta chains was about 80 million, of which roughly 9.9 million were shared. The table came from immunoSEQ multiplex PCR; TCRdb's copy has only in-frame clones and leaves some out. V and J calls and clone size come straight from that table; D and trimming were deduced from the DNA. The sample has 120,000 to 150,000 clones, over 75% seen once. Study-level results: An assumption of roughly uniform sequencing depth across donors underlay the presence/absence analyses.

The chain recombines TRBV10-3 with TRBJ2-3, with TRBD2 matching over 7 bases. The sequenced material came from PBMCs. This clonotype was obtained from a man aged 40-55 years in good health and CMV-seronegative. This CDR3 reads CAISPQRDTDTQYF. The CDR3 DNA follows: TGTGCCATCTCCCCTCAGCGGGATACAGATACGCAGTATTTT.